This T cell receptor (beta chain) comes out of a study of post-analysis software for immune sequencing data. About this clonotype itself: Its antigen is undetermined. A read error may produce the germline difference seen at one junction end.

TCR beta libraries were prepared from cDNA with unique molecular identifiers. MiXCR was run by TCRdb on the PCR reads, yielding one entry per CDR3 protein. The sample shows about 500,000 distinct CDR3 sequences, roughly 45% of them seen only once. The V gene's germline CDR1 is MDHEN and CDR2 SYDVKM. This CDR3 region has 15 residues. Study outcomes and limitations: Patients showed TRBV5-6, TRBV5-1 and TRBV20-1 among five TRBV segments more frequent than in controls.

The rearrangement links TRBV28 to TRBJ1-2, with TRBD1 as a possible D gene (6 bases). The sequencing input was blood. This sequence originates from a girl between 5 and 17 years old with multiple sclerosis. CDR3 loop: CAGSFRDRLGYGYTF. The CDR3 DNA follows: TGTGCCGGCAGTTTCCGAGACAGGCTAGGGTATGGCTACACCTTC.